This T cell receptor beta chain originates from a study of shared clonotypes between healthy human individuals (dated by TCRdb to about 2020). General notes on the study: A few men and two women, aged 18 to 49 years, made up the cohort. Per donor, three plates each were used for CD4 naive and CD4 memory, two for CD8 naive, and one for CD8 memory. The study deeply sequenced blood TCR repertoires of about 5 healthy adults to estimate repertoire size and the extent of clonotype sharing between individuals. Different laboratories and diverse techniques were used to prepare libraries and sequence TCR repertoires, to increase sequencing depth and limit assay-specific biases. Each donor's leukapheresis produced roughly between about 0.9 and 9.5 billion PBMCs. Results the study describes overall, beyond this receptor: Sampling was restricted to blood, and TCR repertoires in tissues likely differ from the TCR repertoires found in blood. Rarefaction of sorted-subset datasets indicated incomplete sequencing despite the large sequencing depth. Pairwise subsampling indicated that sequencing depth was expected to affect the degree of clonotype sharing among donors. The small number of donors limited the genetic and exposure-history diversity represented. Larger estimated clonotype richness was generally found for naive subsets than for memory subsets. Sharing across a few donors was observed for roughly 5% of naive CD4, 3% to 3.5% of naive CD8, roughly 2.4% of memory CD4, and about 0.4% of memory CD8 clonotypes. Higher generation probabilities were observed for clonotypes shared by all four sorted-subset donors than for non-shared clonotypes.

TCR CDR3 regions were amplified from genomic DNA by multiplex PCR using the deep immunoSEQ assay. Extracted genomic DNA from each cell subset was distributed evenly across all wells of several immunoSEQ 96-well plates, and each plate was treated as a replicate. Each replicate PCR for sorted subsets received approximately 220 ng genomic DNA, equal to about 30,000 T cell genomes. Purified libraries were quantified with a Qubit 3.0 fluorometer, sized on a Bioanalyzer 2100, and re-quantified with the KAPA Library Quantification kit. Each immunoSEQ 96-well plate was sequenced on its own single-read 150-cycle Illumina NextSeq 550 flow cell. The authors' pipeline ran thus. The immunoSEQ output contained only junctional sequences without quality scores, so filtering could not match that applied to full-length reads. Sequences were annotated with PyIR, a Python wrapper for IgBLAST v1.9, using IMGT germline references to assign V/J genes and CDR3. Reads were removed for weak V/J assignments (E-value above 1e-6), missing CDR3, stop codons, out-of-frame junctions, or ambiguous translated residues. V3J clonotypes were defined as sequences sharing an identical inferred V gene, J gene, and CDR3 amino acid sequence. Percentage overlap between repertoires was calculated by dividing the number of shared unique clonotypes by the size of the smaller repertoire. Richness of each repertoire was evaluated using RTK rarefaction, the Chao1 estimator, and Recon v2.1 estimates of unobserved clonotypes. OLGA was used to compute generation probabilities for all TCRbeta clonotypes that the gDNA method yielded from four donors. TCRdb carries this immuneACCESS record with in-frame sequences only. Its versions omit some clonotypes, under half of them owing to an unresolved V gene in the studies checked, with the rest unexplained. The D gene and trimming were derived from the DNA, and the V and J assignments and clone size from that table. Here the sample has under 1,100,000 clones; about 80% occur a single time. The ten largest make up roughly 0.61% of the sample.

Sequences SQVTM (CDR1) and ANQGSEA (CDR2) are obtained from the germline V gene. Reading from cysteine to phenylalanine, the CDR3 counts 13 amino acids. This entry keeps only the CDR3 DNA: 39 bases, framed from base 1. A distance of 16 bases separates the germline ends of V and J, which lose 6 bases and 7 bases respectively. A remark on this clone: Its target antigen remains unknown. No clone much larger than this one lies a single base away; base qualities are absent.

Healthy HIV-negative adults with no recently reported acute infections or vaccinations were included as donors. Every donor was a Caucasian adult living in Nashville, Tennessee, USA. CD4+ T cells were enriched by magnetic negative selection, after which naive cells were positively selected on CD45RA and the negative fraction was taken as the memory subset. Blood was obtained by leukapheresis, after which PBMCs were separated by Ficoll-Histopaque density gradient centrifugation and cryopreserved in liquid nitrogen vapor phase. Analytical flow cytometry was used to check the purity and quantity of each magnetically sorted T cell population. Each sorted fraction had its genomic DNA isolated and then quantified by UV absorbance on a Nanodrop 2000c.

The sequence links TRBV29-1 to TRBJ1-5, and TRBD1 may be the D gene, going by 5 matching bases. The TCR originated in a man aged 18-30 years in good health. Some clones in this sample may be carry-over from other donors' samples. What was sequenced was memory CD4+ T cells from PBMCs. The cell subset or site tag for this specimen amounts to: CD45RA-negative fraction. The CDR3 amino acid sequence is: CSVGAGRGQPQHF. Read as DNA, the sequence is TGCAGCGTAGGGGCTGGTAGGGGACAGCCCCAGCATTTT.